Shown below are 15 T cell receptor beta chains from a single sample sequenced in a study of blood T cell repertoires in COVID-19. Method: immunoSEQ multiplex PCR; TCRdb's copy keeps in-frame clones and lacks some. The sample has about 160,000 clones; about 87% are singletons. Sequencing was carried out using peripheral blood. The receptor source for this set is an elderly man with acute or convalescent COVID-19.

This chain joins TRBV30 and TRBJ1-2; no firm D call. The germline gives CDR1 GTSNPN, CDR2 SVGIG (reference sequence). Trimming removed 2 bases from V and 0 bases from J, with 4 bases in between. This CDR3 contains 12 residues. CDR3: CAWSTANYGYTF. The CDR3 DNA is TGTGCCTGGAGTACAGCTAACTATGGCTACACCTTC.

This clone was seen a single time. V gene TRBV29-1 combines with J gene TRBJ1-3; TRBD1 aligns across 7 bases. Looked up from germline, CDR1 is SQVTM and CDR2 is ANQGSEA. Unmatched junction bases numbered 2, after V lost 4 bases and J lost 2 bases. The CDR3 sequence is 13 residues long. The CDR3 bases are TGCAGCGTTGGACAGGGTGCTGGAAACACCATATATTTT. Protein sequence: CSVGQGAGNTIYF.

The chain recombines TRBV6-4 with TRBJ1-6, with a possible D match to TRBD1 (5 bases). The germline gives CDR1 MRHNA, CDR2 SNTAGT. Trimming removed 6 bases from V and 1 base from J, with 13 bases in between. CDR3 length: 16 amino acids. Here the CDR3 DNA reads TGTGCCAGCAGCAAAGTGGGGGGGTCCTATAATTCACCCCTCCACTTT. Protein sequence: CASSKVGGSYNSPLHF.

The chain couples TRBV28 to TRBJ1-2; no reliable D call. The CDR3 covers 15 residues. Trimming removed 5 bases from V and 0 bases from J, with 13 bases in between. Germline lookup yields CDR1 MDHEN and CDR2 SYDVKM. The CDR3 DNA follows: TGTGCCAGCAGTCCGGAGAGGGTGGCTAACTATGGCTACACCTTC. This encodes CASSPERVANYGYTF.

The chain employs TRBV9 and TRBJ1-1; D is possibly TRBD1 (6 bases). V was trimmed by 0 bases and J by 1 base, leaving 10 bases between them. Germline CDR1 and CDR2: SGDLS and YYNGEE. The CDR3 runs to 15 residues. DNA of the CDR3: TGTGCCAGCAGCGTAGGGGGGACATCGAACACTGAAGCTTTCTTT. Translating it yields CASSVGGTSNTEAFF.

The J gene is TRBJ2-3, the V gene TRBV29-1; maybe TRBD1 (6 bases). The CDR3 extends over 12 amino acids. The germline V gene has CDR1 SQVTM and CDR2 ANQGSEA. Trimming left V 8 bases short and J 1 base short, with 10 bases between. The CDR3 DNA reads TGCAGCCATTACAGGGGCACAGATACGCAGTATTTT. Its protein is CSHYRGTDTQYF.

CDR3 DNA: TGCGCCAGCAGCTTGGGGGGGACAGCCTGGTCCTACGAGCAGTACTTC. As protein: CASSLGGTAWSYEQYF. V is TRBV5-1 and J is TRBJ2-7; 7 bases match TRBD1. CDR3 length: 16 residues. Germline V gene data show CDR1 as SGHRS and CDR2 as YFSETQ. The V and J ends lost 0 bases and 1 base, in that order; junction bases with no gene match: 7.

The genes are TRBV18 and TRBJ2-2; tentative D call: TRBD1 (5 bases). CDR1 and CDR2 from the germline V gene are KGHSH and LQKENI. The V end was cut by 6 bases, the J end by 9 bases, with 11 bases between. The CDR3 contains 12 residues. The CDR3 protein is CASSGQERELFF. The CDR3 DNA sequence: TGTGCCAGCTCGGGGCAAGAGCGGGAGCTGTTTTTT. Combining the CDR3 with reference TRBV18 and TRBJ2-2 gives the whole variable domain NAGVMQNPRHLVRRRGQEARLRCSPMKGHSHVYWYRQLPEEGLKFMVYLQKENIIDESGMPKERFSAEFPKEGPSILRIQQVVRGDSAAYFCASSGQERELFFGEGSRLTVL.

The chain joins TRBV9 to TRBJ2-3, with 8 bases matching TRBD2. Germline V gives CDR1 SGDLS, CDR2 YYNGEE. The CDR3 covers 18 residues. V was clipped by 0 bases and J by 1 base; unmatched bases: 10. The CDR3 nucleotides read TGTGCCAGCAGCGTAGGCAGCGGGGGCGTTTCGGGCACAGATACGCAGTATTTT. This codes for CASSVGSGGVSGTDTQYF.

On this clone: This CDR3 is also generated by other DNA sequences in the sample. The J gene is TRBJ1-1, the V gene TRBV6-5; tentative D call: TRBD1 (5 bases). Trimming left V 3 bases short and J 1 base short, with 9 bases between. This CDR3 spans 14 amino acids. Germline values: CDR1 MNHEY, CDR2 SVGAGI. The DNA for the CDR3 is TGTGCCAGCAGTTATAGGCAGGGGAACACTGAAGCTTTCTTT. This gives the protein CASSYRQGNTEAFF.

The chain is built from TRBV3-1 (or the pseudogene TRBV3-2) and TRBJ1-1; weak D call: TRBD1 (6 bases). Germline V gene lookup returns CDR1 LGHDT and CDR2 YNNKEL (reference sequence). The CDR3 contains 14 residues. With 1 base removed from V and 3 bases from J, the gap between germline ends came to 9 bases. This CDR3 reads CASSQVSGDTEAFF. For the CDR3, the DNA is TGTGCCAGCAGCCAAGTGTCAGGGGACACTGAAGCTTTCTTT.

The chain links TRBV6-5 to TRBJ2-7; 12 nucleotides align to TRBD1. The germline V gene has CDR1 MNHEY and CDR2 SVGAGI. The CDR3 has 14 amino acids. J lost 5 bases, V lost 7 bases, and 6 bases had no gene match. CDR3 bases: TGTGCCAGCAAGTTCGGGACAGGGGGCAACGAGCAGTACTTC. It yields the protein CASKFGTGGNEQYF.

V gene TRBV29-1 combines with J gene TRBJ2-5; possible D gene TRBD2, 5 bases. The CDR3 is 13 amino acids. V gave up 3 bases and J gave up 1 base, with 9 bases separating them. Germline V gene data show CDR1 as SQVTM and CDR2 as ANQGSEA. CDR3 coding DNA: TGCAGCGTTGATGTGGGAGCCCAAGAGACCCAGTACTTC. Its translation: CSVDVGAQETQYF.

CDR3 DNA: TGTGCCAGCAGCCGGACTAGCGGGAGGACAGATACGCAGTATTTT. It yields the protein CASSRTSGRTDTQYF. The chain combines TRBV7-8 with TRBJ2-3; 14 bases fit TRBD2. V gave up 5 bases and J gave up 3 bases; unmatched junction bases: 1. CDR1 is SGHVS and CDR2 is FQNEAQ in the germline V gene. The CDR3 consists of 15 residues.

The chain couples TRBV18 to TRBJ1-2; TRBD1 matches at 7 bases. The CDR3 covers 15 residues. Germline trimming cut 6 bases from V and 4 bases from J; bases unmatched to any gene: 11. Looked up from germline, CDR1 is KGHSH and CDR2 is LQKENI. The CDR3 nucleotides read TGTGCCAGCTCCGCCGGGACAGTACCCTTCTATGGCTACACCTTC. Amino acid sequence: CASSAGTVPFYGYTF.